These T cell receptor beta chains were read from a single sample in a study of siplizumab effects on memory and regulatory T cells. Some clones are missing from TCRdb's copy, which holds only in-frame ones; the method was immunoSEQ multiplex PCR. The table lists about 56,000 clones, approximately 97% of them singletons. Sequenced: naive CD8+ T cells sorted from blood. The receptors stem from a human donor in good health. Each CDR3 is given with its conserved first and last residue. Each record gives: V gene, J gene, clone size, D gene, CDR3 DNA, CDR3 protein. The D gene is left open where the match is weak. Rows may omit the clone size; those that give it use once, few, many or a size class.

>TRBV18|TRBJ2-5|-|TRBD2
TGTGCCAGCTCACCACTGGGGACTAGCGGGAGTGAACAAGAGACCCAGTACTTC
CASSPLGTSGSEQETQYF
>TRBV4-1|TRBJ2-7|once|-
TGCGCCAGCAGCCAAGAGCAAGTAGGGGGGTACGAGCAGTACTTC
CASSQEQVGGYEQYF
>TRBV10-2|TRBJ2-5|-|TRBD1
TGCGCCAGCAGGGGACAGGTTTCCCCCCCCAGTACCCAGTACTTC
CASRGQVSPPSTQYF
>TRBV6-1|TRBJ1-5|-|-
TGTGCCAGCAGTGTTGGGCGAGGGAGGGCTGCGAATCAGCCCCAGCATTTT
CASSVGRGRAANQPQHF
>TRBV5-1|TRBJ2-1|-|TRBD2
TGCGCCAGCAGCTTGATTAGCGGGGTTTACAATGAGCAGTTCTTC
CASSLISGVYNEQFF
>TRBV9|TRBJ2-3|-|TRBD1
TGTGCCAGCAGCGTAGAGGGACAGCCGACAGATACGCAGTATTTT
CASSVEGQPTDTQYF
>TRBV29-1|TRBJ2-7|-|-
TGCAGCGTTGTGCAGGGCTACGAGCAGTACTTC
CSVVQGYEQYF
>TRBV27|TRBJ1-2|-|-
TGTGCCAGCAGTCCTTTCTTAGCTAACTATGGCTACACCTTC
CASSPFLANYGYTF
>TRBV13|TRBJ2-5|-|-
TGTGCCAGCAGCTTATTTCAAGCGCCTGGGGAGACCCAGTACTTC
CASSLFQAPGETQYF
>TRBV6-5|TRBJ1-4|-|TRBD1
TGTGCCAGCAGTTCCGGACAGGTTCTAAGTGAAAAACTGTTTTTT
CASSSGQVLSEKLFF
>TRBV4-2|TRBJ2-1|-|TRBD2
TGTGCCAGCAGCTTCGGAGAGGGACTAGCAGGGGAGCAGTTCTTC
CASSFGEGLAGEQFF
>TRBV19|TRBJ2-5|-|-
TGTGCCAGTGAGACTGGGGAGACCCAGTACTTC
CASETGETQYF
>TRBV7-2|TRBJ1-6|-|TRBD1
TGTGCCAGCAGCTTAGCGTGGTTGTTAGACAGGGCCAATTCACCCCTCCACTTT
CASSLAWLLDRANSPLHF
>TRBV6-4|TRBJ2-5|-|TRBD2
TGTGCCAGCAGTGAAGACCTAGCGGGAGTTCCCAAGACCCAGTACTTC
CASSEDLAGVPKTQYF
>TRBV5-4|TRBJ1-2|-|TRBD1
TGTGCCAGCAGCCGGGGACAGGATGGCTATGGCTACACCTTC
CASSRGQDGYGYTF
>TRBV27|TRBJ2-1|-|TRBD1
TGTGCCAGCAGTACAGGGGGTTCCTCCTACAATGAGCAGTTCTTC
CASSTGGSSYNEQFF
>TRBV4-1|TRBJ2-7|-|-
TGCGCCAGCAGCCAAGATCCCGGCGGATCCTACGAGCAGTACTTC
CASSQDPGGSYEQYF
>TRBV5-6|TRBJ2-3|-|TRBD1
TGTGCCAGCAGCTTGTGGGACAGGGCCCCCACAGATACGCAGTATTTT
CASSLWDRAPTDTQYF
>TRBV27|TRBJ2-5|once|-
TGTGCCAGCAGTTCCCTTGGGGCAGGAGGTGGGGAGACCCAGTACTTC
CASSSLGAGGGETQYF
>TRBV2|TRBJ2-1|-|TRBD2
TGTGCCAGCAGCCTAGCGGGAGGCAATGAGCAGTTCTTC
CASSLAGGNEQFF
>TRBV4-3|TRBJ2-1|-|TRBD2
TGCGCCAGCAGCCAAGTCACTAGCGTCTCCTACAATGAGCAGTTCTTC
CASSQVTSVSYNEQFF
>TRBV30|TRBJ2-2|-|-
TGTGCCTGGAGTGGACACACGACCGGGGAGCTGTTTTTT
CAWSGHTTGELFF
>TRBV7-9|TRBJ1-2|-|-
TGTGCCAGCAGCCCCCAGGGAAACGATGGCTACACCTTC
CASSPQGNDGYTF
>TRBV28|TRBJ2-5|-|TRBD1
TGTGCCAGCAGTTTAAGGGACAGGGGAGTAATGGAGACCCAGTACTTC
CASSLRDRGVMETQYF
>TRBV6-1|TRBJ1-5|-|TRBD1
TGTGCCAGCAGTGACTGGACAGGCAGCAATCAGCCCCAGCATTTT
CASSDWTGSNQPQHF
>TRBV27|TRBJ1-6|-|TRBD1
TGTGCCAGCAGGTCTCCCGGGACAGTCAATTCACCCCTCCACTTT
CASRSPGTVNSPLHF
>TRBV27|TRBJ2-1|-|-
TGTGCCAGCAGTTATTCTGGGGGCAATGAGCAGTTCTTC
CASSYSGGNEQFF
>TRBV7-3|TRBJ2-3|-|-
TGTGCCAGCAGTCTAGACAGCGCAAGCACAGATACGCAGTATTTT
CASSLDSASTDTQYF
>TRBV4-1|TRBJ1-1|-|-
TGCGCCAGCAGCCAGATGGGGGGTTTGGACACTGAAGCTTTCTTT
CASSQMGGLDTEAFF
>TRBV5-8|TRBJ2-5|-|-
TGTGCCAGCAGCTTGGGCCTAGAGGGTGAGACCCAGTACTTC
CASSLGLEGETQYF
>TRBV27|TRBJ2-1|-|TRBD2
TGTGCCAGCAGTTTAGGGATGACGGGAGGGTTCCACAATGAGCAGTTCTTC
CASSLGMTGGFHNEQFF
>TRBV7-9|TRBJ1-4|-|-
TGTGCCAGCAGCTCCGCAGGGTTTCTCAATGAAAAACTGTTTTTT
CASSSAGFLNEKLFF
>TRBV7-9|TRBJ1-1|few|-
TGTGCCAGCAGCCCGCATGGAGGCTCTGAAGCTTTCTTT
CASSPHGGSEAFF
>TRBV9|TRBJ2-7|-|TRBD2
TGTGCCAGCAGCGGGGGACTAGCGGGAGACGAGCAGTACTTC
CASSGGLAGDEQYF
>TRBV19|TRBJ2-7|-|-
TGTGCCAGTAGTTTGGGACAAACATACGAGCAGTACTTC
CASSLGQTYEQYF
>TRBV7-3|TRBJ2-1|-|TRBD2
TGTGCCAGCAGCTTAACCCAGGGCGTGTGGCTAGCGGGAGTCAGTGAGCAGTTCTTC
CASSLTQGVWLAGVSEQFF
>TRBV14|TRBJ2-1|-|TRBD1
TGTGCCAGCAGCCAGACAGGGGGTAGTTACTACAATGAGCAGTTCTTC
CASSQTGGSYYNEQFF
>TRBV28|TRBJ2-5|once|TRBD1
TGTGCCAGCAGCGAACCTGACAGGGAAAAGACCCAGTACTTC
CASSEPDREKTQYF
>TRBV19|TRBJ1-5|-|-
TGTGCCAGTAGGATTCGGGGGGACTGGAGTCAGCCCCAGCATTTT
CASRIRGDWSQPQHF
>TRBV13|TRBJ2-7|-|TRBD2
TGTGCCAGCAGCTTAACGACTAGCGGGCCTAACTACGAGCAGTACTTC
CASSLTTSGPNYEQYF
>TRBV2|TRBJ2-7|-|-
TGTGCCAGCAGTGTCCGGGACGGGCCCTGGGAGCAGTACTTC
CASSVRDGPWEQYF
>TRBV9|TRBJ2-3|-|-
TGTGCCAGCAGCCCGTCTCCAGATACGCAGTATTTT
CASSPSPDTQYF